This T cell receptor beta chain came from a study of T cell responses to AZD1222 COVID-19 vaccine. The table came from immunoSEQ multiplex PCR; TCRdb's copy has only in-frame clones and leaves some out. The data show about 120,000 clones, 87% seen once. CDR1 and CDR2 (germline): KGHSH, LQKENI. V gave up 6 bases and J gave up 4 bases; unmatched junction bases: 6. The length of the CDR3 is 14 residues. This TCR derives from an adult in good health. Sequences were derived from peripheral blood, sampled on day 0 of AZD1222 vaccination. The chain recombines TRBV18 with TRBJ2-7; TRBD1 matches 10 bases. The CDR3 DNA reads as TGTGCCAGCTCTTCGGACAGGGGGGGTTACGAGCAGTACTTC. Translated: CASSSDRGGYEQYF.